A single sample is the source of the 20 T cell receptor beta chains below, sequenced in a study of post-analysis software for immune sequencing data. Study-wide results and limits: Elevated frequency relative to controls characterized roughly five TRBV segments in patients, TRBV5-6, TRBV5-1 and TRBV20-1 among them.

These receptors are not linked to any known antigen. Every TCR beta cDNA library bore unique molecular identifiers. MiXCR was run by TCRdb on the PCR reads, yielding one entry per CDR3 protein. The data contain around 400,000 distinct CDR3 sequences, approximately 33% of them singletons. The material sequenced was blood. All receptors come from a girl aged 10 to 17 with multiple sclerosis.

This sequence joins TRBV5-5 and TRBJ1-1; TRBD1 agrees at 8 bases. Germline V gene lookup returns CDR1 SGHKS and CDR2 YYEKEE (reference sequence). J was trimmed by 5 bases and V by 4 bases; bases with no gene match: 7. CDR3 length equals 14 residues. The CDR3 is CASSIQGGRTEAFF. CDR3 sequence (DNA): TGTGCCAGCAGCATACAGGGGGGTCGGACTGAAGCTTTCTTT.

This clonotype was picked up a small number of times. This chain connects TRBV14 to TRBJ1-2; unclear D gene. Per germline, CDR1 SGHDN and CDR2 FVKESK. V lost 5 bases and J 8 bases, leaving 9 bases between the germline ends. The CDR3 is 11 residues long. CDR3 sequence (DNA): TGTGCCAGCAGCAACCTAGGAGGCTACACCTTC. It is translated as CASSNLGGYTF.

The chain recombines TRBV20-1 with TRBJ1-1; D remains ambiguous. CDR1 DFQATT and CDR2 SNEGSKA come from the germline V gene (reference sequence). V lost 0 bases and J 0 bases, leaving 14 bases between the germline ends. CDR3 length: 16 amino acids. CDR3 nucleotides: TGCAGTGCTAGAGATCGCGAGACACCAATGAACACTGAAGCTTTCTTT. Translating gives CSARDRETPMNTEAFF.

This clonotype was detected only once. The chain uses TRBV6-1 and TRBJ2-1, with D unclear. The germline gives CDR1 MNHNS, CDR2 SASEGT. There are 14 residues in the CDR3. V was clipped by 3 bases and J by 13 bases, with 19 bases between them. The CDR3 nucleotides are TGTGCCAGCAGTGAGAAGACCGGGCTAGAGACCCAGTTCTTC. Translation gives CASSEKTGLETQFF.

This chain links TRBV20-1 with TRBJ1-5; D not certain. Per germline, CDR1 DFQATT and CDR2 SNEGSKA (reference sequence). This CDR3 region has 13 residues. Trimming removed 6 bases at V and 5 bases at J, with 14 bases between. In DNA, the CDR3 is TGCAGTGCGGAGGGCGATCGGGATCAGCCCCAGCATTTT. Translated, it gives CSAEGDRDQPQHF.

A few counts support this clonotype. The genes are TRBV24-1 and TRBJ2-1; D not resolved. In germline, CDR1 is KGHDR, CDR2 SFDVKD. This CDR3 is 14 amino acids long. The V end was cut by 9 bases, the J end by 2 bases, with 13 bases between. In DNA, the CDR3 is TGTGCCACCTCCCCCTCCGACCCCTACAATGAGCAGTTCTTC. It specifies CATSPSDPYNEQFF.

J is TRBJ1-1 and V is TRBV12-3 or TRBV12-4; D is unresolved. Trimming pared 5 bases from V and 0 bases from J, leaving 16 bases between. The length of the CDR3 is 16 residues. Here the CDR3 DNA reads TGTGCCAGCAGTCCCCCGCCGGCTTTTATGAACACTGAAGCTTTCTTT. Translating gives CASSPPPAFMNTEAFF.

CDR3 amino acids: CAIGEAGANVLTF. Written as DNA, the CDR3 is TGTGCCATCGGCGAGGCTGGGGCCAACGTCCTGACTTTC. The J gene is TRBJ2-6, the V gene TRBV24-1; D call uncertain. The CDR3 totals 13 residues. Trimming shortened V by 11 bases and J by 2 bases, and 9 bases separated the two germline ends. CDR1 KGHDR and CDR2 SFDVKD come from the germline V gene.

This chain connects TRBV20-1 to TRBJ1-1, with 8 bases identical to TRBD1. Germline assignment: CDR1 DFQATT and CDR2 SNEGSKA (reference sequence). This CDR3 is built from 13 residues. Trimming cost V 6 bases and J 5 bases; bases outside gene matches: 8. The CDR3 nucleotides are TGCAGTGCCCTCCAGGGGGCAAGGACTGAAGCTTTCTTT. This encodes CSALQGARTEAFF.

The genes are TRBV4-3 and TRBJ2-7; either TRBD1 or TRBD2 may fit D (6 bases each). CDR1 and CDR2 from the germline V gene are LGHNA and YSLEER. The CDR3 sequence is 19 residues long. V lost 0 bases and J 2 bases, leaving 23 bases between the germline ends. The CDR3 DNA reads TGCGCCAGCAGCCAAGAAAGGGCAGGGGCCTCCGGACTACCCTACGAGCAGTACTTC. This codes for CASSQERAGASGLPYEQYF.

This clonotype was observed a few times. The gene calls are TRBV5-1 and TRBJ2-7; either TRBD1 or TRBD2 may fit D (6 bases each). Germline V gene lookup returns CDR1 SGHRS and CDR2 YFSETQ. With 6 bases removed from V and 3 bases from J, the gap between germline ends came to 16 bases. CDR3 length equals 14 residues. As DNA, the CDR3 is TGCGCCAGCAAGGGGGACTCGACCCGCTACGAGCAGTACTTC. Translated: CASKGDSTRYEQYF.

The gene calls are TRBV6-8 and TRBJ2-7; D is possibly TRBD1 or TRBD2 (6 bases each). The CDR3 has 14 amino acids. CDR1 and CDR2 (germline): MNHGY, SAAAGT. Trimming removed 6 bases at V and 4 bases at J, with 16 bases between. The CDR3 region is CASRGGLRRYEQYF. CDR3 nucleotide sequence: TGTGCCAGCAGGGGGGGCCTTCGCCGGTACGAGCAGTACTTC.

The rearrangement uses TRBV2 and TRBJ2-3; 7 bases map to TRBD2. V was clipped by 3 bases and J by 2 bases; unmatched bases: 8. Germline lookup yields CDR1 SNHLY and CDR2 FYNNEI. This CDR3 has 16 residues. CDR3 amino acids: CASSEEAGINTDTQYF. CDR3 sequence (DNA): TGTGCCAGCAGTGAGGAAGCGGGGATCAACACAGATACGCAGTATTTT.

The rearrangement links TRBV27 to TRBJ2-1; 9 bases match TRBD2. The length of the CDR3 is 16 residues. The ends lost 5 bases at V and 7 bases at J; junction bases unmatched: 12. Germline V gene data show CDR1 as MNHEY and CDR2 as SMNVEV (reference sequence). The CDR3 sequence: CASSPRGGGAFNEQFF. CDR3 DNA sequence: TGTGCCAGCAGTCCCCGGGGCGGGGGGGCTTTTAATGAGCAGTTCTTC.

Of note for this clonotype: The junction departs from germline at one end; a sequencing error may be responsible. The chain uses TRBV3-1 and TRBJ2-1, with D uncertain. The tail of the sequence fits TRBJ2-7 better, so the J call may be wrong. The germline V gene has CDR1 LGHDT and CDR2 YNNKEL (reference sequence). The CDR3 covers 14 residues. The CDR3 DNA reads TGTGCCAGTAGCCAAGTTTTAACGACCGAGGAGCAGTACTTC. Translating it yields CASSQVLTTEEQYF.

In its sample, this clonotype was seen a few times. V gene TRBV7-8 combines with J gene TRBJ2-4, with TRBD1 matching 10 bases. With V trimmed by 4 bases and J by 10 bases, 13 bases remained unmatched. CDR1 and CDR2 (germline): SGHVS, FQNEAQ. This CDR3 region has 16 residues. The CDR3 bases are TGTGCCAGCAGCTCCCCCTCTCCGGGACAGGGGATGATTCAGTACTTC. Translating gives CASSSPSPGQGMIQYF. The whole variable domain, remainder taken from reference TRBV7-8 and TRBJ2-4, is GAGVSQSPRYKVAKRGQDVALRCDPISGHVSLFWYQQALGQGPEFLTYFQNEAQLDKSGLPSDRFFAERPEGSVSTLKIQRTQQEDSAVYLCASSSPSPGQGMIQYFGAGTRLSVL.

This chain joins TRBV7-9 and TRBJ2-5; D is ambiguous. Trimming removed 1 base at V and 4 bases at J, with 13 bases between. The germline V gene encodes CDR1 SEHNR and CDR2 FQNEAQ (reference sequence). The CDR3 consists of 15 residues. As DNA, the CDR3 is TGTGCCAGCAGCTTAGGAGCCCGCCCAGGAGAGACCCAGTACTTC. The encoded protein is CASSLGARPGETQYF.

This chain connects TRBV20-1 to TRBJ2-1; 8 bases fit TRBD2. Germline-derived CDR1 and CDR2 are DFQATT and SNEGSKA (reference sequence). V dropped 4 bases and J dropped 2; count of bases not matched to a gene: 7. This CDR3 comprises 15 residues. The chain's CDR3 is CSATHTGGAYNEQFF. CDR3 DNA: TGCAGTGCTACCCACACCGGGGGGGCCTACAATGAGCAGTTCTTC.

This clonotype was seen more than once but under ten times. CDR3 coding DNA: TGCAGTGTCCGACAGGGGGGAAGCTCCTACGAGCAGTACTTC. This encodes CSVRQGGSSYEQYF. The chain couples TRBV20-1 to TRBJ2-7, with TRBD1 matching over 9 bases. The germline V gene has CDR1 DFQATT and CDR2 SNEGSKA (reference sequence). This CDR3 has 14 residues. The trim removed 7 bases at V and 0 bases at J, leaving 7 bases unmatched.

The gene calls are TRBV6-2 or TRBV6-3 and TRBJ2-7; no clear D. The tail of the sequence fits TRBJ2-5 better, so the J call may be wrong. Germline V gene sequence: CDR1 MNHEY, CDR2 SVGEGT. The CDR3 runs 13 residues. The DNA of the CDR3 is TGTGCCAGCAGTCTACAGCCTTTTCGGACCCAGTACTTC. As protein: CASSLQPFRTQYF.